Listed here are 25 T cell receptor beta chains from one sample, sequenced in a study of tumor-infiltrating lymphocytes in primary liver carcinoma. A primer matching the constant region was used to make TCR beta cDNA from around 460 ng of total RNA. Sequencing libraries for TCR beta derived from three nested multiplex PCR rounds that used slightly modified ARM-PCR. In the first two PCR rounds, TRBV1-TRBV30 forward primers were paired with a C-beta reverse primer, and each round lasted about 10 cycles. One entry per CDR3 protein results from TCRdb running MiXCR on the multiplex PCR reads. Among 180,000 or so distinct CDR3 sequences listed, approximately 60% were seen once. Germline DNA was also extracted, and blood RNA was taken from unsorted whole blood. The specimen sequenced was peripheral blood. The source of these receptors is a man aged 35-49 years with primary liver carcinoma and hepatitis B virus infection.

The rearrangement links TRBV12-3 or TRBV12-4 to TRBJ2-7, with TRBD1 identical over 8 bases. Trimming cost V 6 bases and J 1 base; bases outside gene matches: 8. This CDR3 has 15 residues. The CDR3 protein is CASSRTGGWSYEQYF. Here the CDR3 DNA reads TGTGCCAGCAGCCGTACAGGGGGGTGGTCCTACGAGCAGTACTTC.

The genes are TRBV6-5 and TRBJ2-7, with 7 bases aligning to TRBD1. Germline CDR1 and CDR2: MNHEY and SVGAGI. The CDR3 length is 11 residues. The ends lost 7 bases at V and 9 bases at J; junction bases unmatched: 6. The CDR3 DNA is TGTGCCAGCAATTCACAGGGGAGGCAGTACTTC. The encoded protein is CASNSQGRQYF.

This clonotype was seen just once. The J gene is TRBJ2-5, the V gene TRBV4-2, with D perhaps TRBD2 (6 bases). The CDR3 spans 15 residues. The V gene lost 0 bases and the J gene lost 9 bases, with 17 bases spanning the gap. Germline-derived CDR1 and CDR2 are LGHNA and YNFKEQ. The CDR3 here is CASSQDGTGSEAQYF. The DNA of the CDR3 is TGTGCCAGCAGCCAAGATGGGACTGGGAGTGAGGCCCAGTACTTC.

The chain uses TRBV12-3 or TRBV12-4 and TRBJ1-1; possible D gene TRBD1, 6 bases. V lost 5 bases to trimming and J lost 4 bases, with 11 bases between them. The CDR3 consists of 13 residues. CDR3 DNA sequence: TGTGCCAGCAGTCCAGGGGTTAGCACTGAAGCTTTCTTT. This encodes CASSPGVSTEAFF.

This clonotype was detected ten times or more. The chain links TRBV11-2 to TRBJ2-3; a weak D match, TRBD2 (6 bases). The ends were cut back, 3 bases at V and 0 bases at J, with 16 bases in the middle. The CDR3 runs 17 residues. Germline CDR1 and CDR2: SGHAT and FQNNGV. The CDR3: CASSFGGTSISTDTQYF. DNA for the CDR3: TGTGCCAGCAGCTTCGGCGGGACTTCGATCAGCACAGATACGCAGTATTTT.

This clonotype was observed many times. The rearrangement uses TRBV11-2 and TRBJ2-3; no reliable D call. This CDR3 comprises 12 residues. The germline V gene has CDR1 SGHAT and CDR2 FQNNGV. Trimming stripped 0 bases from V and 4 bases from J, with 2 bases between. The CDR3 sequence is CASSLEADTQYF. CDR3 nucleotide sequence: TGTGCCAGCAGCTTAGAGGCAGATACGCAGTATTTT.

This clonotype was seen only once. CDR3 coding DNA: TGTGCCAGCAGCTTAGATCTAAGTGGGTTAGCGGGAGAAGGGACAGATACGCAGTATTTT. It is translated as CASSLDLSGLAGEGTDTQYF. This sequence joins TRBV11-2 and TRBJ2-3; TRBD2 agrees at 9 bases. CDR1 and CDR2 from the germline V gene are SGHAT and FQNNGV. This CDR3 is 20 amino acids long. With V trimmed by 0 bases and J by 3 bases, 16 bases remained unmatched.

About this clonotype: The conserved closing phenylalanine or tryptophan is absent in this CDR3, likely reflecting a read error. The chain is built from TRBV10-3 and TRBJ2-1, with 14 bases identical to TRBD2. CDR1 and CDR2 (germline): ENHRY, SYGVKD. This CDR3 is built from 16 residues. V gave up 7 bases and J gave up 8 bases; unmatched junction bases: 10. The DNA for the CDR3 is TGTGCCATCAACGCCGGGACTAGCGGGAGACGGTATGAGCAGTTCTTA. This encodes CAINAGTSGRRYEQFL.

Comment on this clonotype: One base away lies a much larger clone, so this may be a sequencing read error. The chain links TRBV11-2 to TRBJ2-3, with D unclear. V was trimmed by 5 bases and J by 4 bases, leaving 10 bases between them. CDR3 length equals 13 residues. CDR1 and CDR2 (germline): SGHAT, FQNNGV. DNA of the CDR3: TGTGCCAGCAGCCCGCTCCCCCCAGATACGCAGTATTTT. Translating gives CASSPLPPDTQYF.

A few counts support this clonotype. A much larger clone is a single base away; this may be a read error. V usage is TRBV11-2 and J usage is TRBJ2-1, with 9 bases fitting TRBD1. The CDR3 extends over 15 amino acids. Germline CDR1 reads SGHAT; CDR2 reads FQNNGV. In DNA form, the CDR3 reads TGTGCCAGCAGCCTCGCGGGACAGGGTTACAGTGAGCAGTTCTTC. The encoded protein is CASSLAGQGYSEQFF. The full variable domain, in which reference TRBV11-2 and TRBJ2-1 provide the parts outside the CDR3, is EAGVAQSPRYKIIEKRQSVAFWCNPISGHATLYWYQQILGQGPKLLIQFQNNGVVDDSQLPKDRFSAERLKGVDSTLKIQPAKLEDSAVYLCASSLAGQGYSEQFFGPGTRLTVL.

Worth noting for this clonotype: At one end the junction does not follow the germline gene, possibly because of a read error. The chain links TRBV11-2 to TRBJ2-3, with D unclear. The CDR3 totals 15 residues. The germline V gene has CDR1 SGHAT and CDR2 FQNNGV. This chain's CDR3 is CASSQGSPGTDTPYF. Here the CDR3 DNA reads TGTGCCAGCAGCCAAGGAAGTCCAGGCACAGATACGCCGTATTTT.

This clonotype has more than one count but fewer than ten. The CDR3 DNA follows: TGTGCCAGCAGTTACTCCCAGGAGTTCTATGGCTACACCTTC. Amino acids: CASSYSQEFYGYTF. V is TRBV6-5 and J is TRBJ1-2; D is undetermined. CDR3 length equals 14 residues. Per the germline V gene, CDR1 is MNHEY and CDR2 is SVGAGI. The V end was cut by 0 bases, the J end by 4 bases, with 9 bases between.

This chain connects TRBV5-6 to TRBJ2-3, with D hard to call. V was cut by 0 bases and J by 7 bases, with 24 bases left in between. There are 18 residues in the CDR3. Germline V gives CDR1 SGHDT, CDR2 YYEEEE. In DNA, the CDR3 is TGTGCCAGCAGCTTGGGCGACGCGCCGTACCCCGAAGTTTATACGCAGTATTTT. Translated, it gives CASSLGDAPYPEVYTQYF.

The rearrangement joins TRBV5-1 to TRBJ2-7, with 7 bases identical to TRBD1. The germline V gene has CDR1 SGHRS and CDR2 YFSETQ. The CDR3 extends over 15 amino acids. V was pared by 7 bases and J by 2 bases, with 12 bases of the junction left unmatched. CDR3 sequence (DNA): TGCGCCAGCGGCGCACTCCCGGGACAGACCTACGAGCAGTACTTC. This sequence encodes CASGALPGQTYEQYF.

For this clonotype: A junction boundary mismatches the germline segment, possibly from a read error. The CDR3 nucleotides are TGTGCCATCAGCTTGACAGGGAAAGCCTACGAGCAGTACTTC. It translates to CAISLTGKAYEQYF. The J gene is TRBJ2-7, the V gene TRBV5-5; 7 bases fit TRBD1. CDR1 SGHKS and CDR2 YYEKEE come from the germline V gene (reference sequence). The CDR3 runs 14 residues.

The table lists this clonotype with a few counts. This may come from a read error, since a much larger clone is one base off. The genes are TRBV11-2 and TRBJ2-7; 10 bases are a match to TRBD2. CDR1 SGHAT and CDR2 FQNNGV come from the germline V gene. The CDR3 has 14 residues. The CDR3 coding sequence is TGTGCCAGCACCCTAGCGGGAGTGGGGGACGAGCAGTGCTTC. Translated: CASTLAGVGDEQCF.

This clonotype was seen just once. V is TRBV5-5 and J is TRBJ1-5; no clear D. V lost 4 bases to trimming and J lost 0 bases, with 14 bases between them. The CDR3 runs to 16 residues. Germline values: CDR1 SGHKS, CDR2 YYEKEE (reference sequence). The CDR3 nucleotides are TGTGCCAGCAGCGGAGGGCGGACTGATAGCAATCAGCCCCAGCATTTT. Translation: CASSGGRTDSNQPQHF.

A word on this clonotype: Just one base apart from a much larger clone, this may be a read error. The missing conserved phenylalanine or tryptophan at the end of this CDR3 makes a read error likely. The gene calls are TRBV29-1 and TRBJ2-1, with 11 bases fitting TRBD2. The end of the DNA is better explained by TRBJ2-7, so the J call may be wrong. Germline CDR1 SQVTM, CDR2 ANQGSEA. CDR3 length: 15 residues. CDR3 in DNA: TGCAGCGTTGAAGGGCTAGCGGGAGGACCCTACGAGCAGTACTCC. Amino acids: CSVEGLAGGPYEQYS.

V is TRBV12-3 or TRBV12-4 and J is TRBJ2-4; D uncertain. Trimming removed 5 bases at V and 8 bases at J, with 13 bases between. The CDR3 runs 13 residues. The CDR3 loop reads CASSTRQLHIQYF. The CDR3 nucleotides read TGTGCCAGCAGTACACGGCAGTTACACATTCAGTACTTC.

Worth noting for this clonotype: One junction end does not reproduce the germline sequence, and a read error may be involved. The V and J genes are TRBV29-1 and TRBJ2-2; 9 nucleotides match TRBD1. This CDR3 region has 13 residues. Per germline, CDR1 SQVTM and CDR2 ANQGSEA. CDR3 coding DNA: TGCAGCGGCGGACAGGGGATAACCGGGGAGCAGTTTTTT. Its translation is CSGGQGITGEQFF.

With respect to this clonotype: One junction end disagrees with the germline gene, perhaps due to a read error. The J gene is TRBJ2-1, the V gene TRBV11-2; D is perhaps TRBD2 (6 bases). This CDR3 region has 14 residues. CDR1 is SGHAT, CDR2 FQNNGV, per germline. The CDR3 sequence is CASSIALAYNEQLF. CDR3 DNA sequence: TGTGCCAGCAGCATAGCGCTAGCGTACAATGAGCAGTTGTTC.

This chain joins TRBV13 and TRBJ1-1; TRBD1 aligns across 7 bases. Germline V gene lookup returns CDR1 PRHDT and CDR2 FYEKMQ (reference sequence). This CDR3 spans 13 amino acids. V lost 7 bases to trimming and J lost 5 bases; unmatched junction nucleotides: 7. DNA for the CDR3: TGTGCCAGCACCTCCAGGGGGGGAACTGAAGCTTTCTTT. Translated, it gives CASTSRGGTEAFF.

The J gene is TRBJ2-1, the V gene TRBV10-1, with 10 bases that match TRBD2. The CDR3 loop spans 14 amino acids. J was trimmed by 10 bases and V by 3 bases; bases with no gene match: 6. CDR1 WNHNN and CDR2 SYGVQD come from the germline V gene (reference sequence). For the CDR3, the DNA is TGCGCCAGCAGTGACAGCGGGAGGGTGGACGAGCAGTTCTTC. The encoded protein is CASSDSGRVDEQFF.

This clonotype was found a few times. The rearrangement uses TRBV7-9 and TRBJ2-1; 7 bases are a match to TRBD2. In germline, CDR1 is SEHNR, CDR2 FQNEAQ (reference sequence). This CDR3 contains 14 residues. J gave up 6 bases and V 1 base, and 3 bases lay outside the gene matches. The CDR3 region has the DNA TGTGCCAGCAGCTTAGGTACGGGAGGCAATGAGCAGTTCTTC. Translating it yields CASSLGTGGNEQFF.

In the case of this clonotype: At one end, the junction sequence differs from germline, possibly due to a read error. This chain connects TRBV4-1 to TRBJ2-3, with a weak D call TRBD1 (5 bases). This CDR3 has 17 amino acids. The germline V gene encodes CDR1 MGHRA and CDR2 YSYEKL. The CDR3 spells CVSSQEYRRGGVDTQYF. The CDR3 nucleotides read TGCGTCAGCAGCCAAGAATACAGGCGAGGTGGGGTAGATACGCAGTATTTT.